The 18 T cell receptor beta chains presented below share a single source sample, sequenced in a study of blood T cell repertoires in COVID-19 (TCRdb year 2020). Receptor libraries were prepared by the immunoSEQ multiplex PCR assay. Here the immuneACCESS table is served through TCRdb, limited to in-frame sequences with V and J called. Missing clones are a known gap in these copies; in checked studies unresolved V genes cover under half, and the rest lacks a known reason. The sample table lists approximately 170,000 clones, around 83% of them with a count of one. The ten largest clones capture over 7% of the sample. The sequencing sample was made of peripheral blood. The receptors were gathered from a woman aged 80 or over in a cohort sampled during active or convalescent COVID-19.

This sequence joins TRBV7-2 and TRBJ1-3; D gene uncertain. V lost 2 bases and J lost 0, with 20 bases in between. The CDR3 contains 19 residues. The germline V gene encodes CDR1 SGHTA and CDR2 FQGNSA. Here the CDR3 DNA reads TGTGCCAGCAGCTTATTCACACAACCATCTTCTCGCTCTGGAAACACCATATATTTT. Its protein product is CASSLFTQPSSRSGNTIYF.

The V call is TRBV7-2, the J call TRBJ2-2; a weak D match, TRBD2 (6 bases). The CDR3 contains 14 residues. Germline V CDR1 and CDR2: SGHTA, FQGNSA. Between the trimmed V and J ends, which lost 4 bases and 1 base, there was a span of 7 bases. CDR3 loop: CASSWGVNTGELFF. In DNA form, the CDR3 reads TGTGCCAGCAGCTGGGGGGTGAACACCGGGGAGCTGTTTTTT.

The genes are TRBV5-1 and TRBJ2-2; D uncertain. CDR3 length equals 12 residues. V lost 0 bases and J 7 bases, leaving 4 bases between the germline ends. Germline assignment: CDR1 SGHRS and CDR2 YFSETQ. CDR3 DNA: TGCGCCAGCAGCTTGGATCTCGGGGAGCTGTTTTTT. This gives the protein CASSLDLGELFF.

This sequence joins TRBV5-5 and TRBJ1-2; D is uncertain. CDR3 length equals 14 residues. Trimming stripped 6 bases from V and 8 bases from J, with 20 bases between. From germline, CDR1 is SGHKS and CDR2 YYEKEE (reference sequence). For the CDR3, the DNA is TGTGCCAGCACCCCGGGAGGAATAGGCCGGGGCTACACCTTC. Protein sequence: CASTPGGIGRGYTF.

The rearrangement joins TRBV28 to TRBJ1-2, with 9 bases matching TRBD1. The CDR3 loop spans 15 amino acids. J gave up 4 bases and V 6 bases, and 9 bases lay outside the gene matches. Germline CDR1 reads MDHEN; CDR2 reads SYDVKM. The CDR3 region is CASRPPGQGFYGYTF. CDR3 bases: TGTGCCAGCAGGCCCCCGGGACAGGGTTTCTATGGCTACACCTTC.

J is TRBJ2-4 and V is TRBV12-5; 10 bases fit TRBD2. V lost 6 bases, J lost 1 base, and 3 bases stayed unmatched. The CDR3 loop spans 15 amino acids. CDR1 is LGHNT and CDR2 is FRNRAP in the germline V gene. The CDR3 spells CASGISGRAKNIQYF. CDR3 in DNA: TGTGCTAGTGGCATTAGCGGGAGGGCCAAAAACATTCAGTACTTC.

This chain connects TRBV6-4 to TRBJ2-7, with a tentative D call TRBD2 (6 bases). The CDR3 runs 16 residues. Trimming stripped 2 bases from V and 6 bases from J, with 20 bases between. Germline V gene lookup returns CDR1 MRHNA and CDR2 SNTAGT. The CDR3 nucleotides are TGTGCCAGCAGTGACGATTTTCGTTCGGAGGGGAGCGAGCAGTACTTC. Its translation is CASSDDFRSEGSEQYF.

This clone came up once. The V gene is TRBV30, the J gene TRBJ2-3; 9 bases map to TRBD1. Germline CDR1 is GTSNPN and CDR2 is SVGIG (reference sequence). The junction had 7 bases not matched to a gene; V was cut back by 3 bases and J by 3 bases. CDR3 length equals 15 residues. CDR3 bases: TGTGCCTGGAGACCTACAGGGGGCATAACAGATACGCAGTATTTT. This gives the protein CAWRPTGGITDTQYF.

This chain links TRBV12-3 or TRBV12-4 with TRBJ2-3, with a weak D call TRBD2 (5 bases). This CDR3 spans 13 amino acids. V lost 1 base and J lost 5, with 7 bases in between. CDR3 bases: TGTGCCAGCAGTTTAGGGACTCAAGATACGCAGTATTTT. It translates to CASSLGTQDTQYF.

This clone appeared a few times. DNA of the CDR3: TGTGCCAGCAGTGAAGCGCTTGGATGGGGACAGCATAATGAAAAACTGTTTTTT. Protein product: CASSEALGWGQHNEKLFF. The rearrangement links TRBV2 to TRBJ1-4; 7 nucleotides line up with TRBD1. V was clipped by 0 bases and J by 4 bases; unmatched bases: 11. This CDR3 region has 18 residues. Germline V lookup: CDR1 SNHLY, CDR2 FYNNEI.

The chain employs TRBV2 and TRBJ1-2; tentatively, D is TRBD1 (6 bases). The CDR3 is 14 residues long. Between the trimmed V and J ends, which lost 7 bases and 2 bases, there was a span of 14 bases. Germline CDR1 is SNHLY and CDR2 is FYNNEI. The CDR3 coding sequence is TGTGCCAGCATCTTCCGGCAGGGGAACTATGGCTACACCTTC. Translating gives CASIFRQGNYGYTF.

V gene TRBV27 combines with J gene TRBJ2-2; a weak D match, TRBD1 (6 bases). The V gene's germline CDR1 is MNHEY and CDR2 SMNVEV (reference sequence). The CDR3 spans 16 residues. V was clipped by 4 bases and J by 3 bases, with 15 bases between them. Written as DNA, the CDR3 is TGTGCCAGCAGTTATGGGACATGGCTGGACACCGGGGAGCTGTTTTTT. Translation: CASSYGTWLDTGELFF.

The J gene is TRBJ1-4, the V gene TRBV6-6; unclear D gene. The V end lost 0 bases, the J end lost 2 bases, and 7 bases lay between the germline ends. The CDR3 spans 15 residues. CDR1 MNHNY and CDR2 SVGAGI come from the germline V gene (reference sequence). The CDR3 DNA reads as TGTGCCAGCAGTTACTCCCCGGGGACTAATGAAAAACTGTTTTTT. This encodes CASSYSPGTNEKLFF.

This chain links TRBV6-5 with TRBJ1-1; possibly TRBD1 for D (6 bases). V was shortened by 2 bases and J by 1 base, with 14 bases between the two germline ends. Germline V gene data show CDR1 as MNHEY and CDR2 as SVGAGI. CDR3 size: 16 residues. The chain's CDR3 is CASSYGTGTTNTEAFF. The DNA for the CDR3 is TGTGCCAGCAGTTACGGTACCGGGACAACGAACACTGAAGCTTTCTTT.

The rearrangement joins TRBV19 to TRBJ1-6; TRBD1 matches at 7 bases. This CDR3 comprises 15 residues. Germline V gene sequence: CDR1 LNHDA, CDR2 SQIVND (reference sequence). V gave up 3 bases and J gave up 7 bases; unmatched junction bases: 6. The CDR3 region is CASSIAGQVNSPLHF. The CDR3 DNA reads TGTGCCAGTAGTATTGCAGGACAGGTGAATTCACCCCTCCACTTT. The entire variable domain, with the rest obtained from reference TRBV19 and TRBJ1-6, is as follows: DGGITQSPKYLFRKEGQNVTLSCEQNLNHDAMYWYRQDPGQGLRLIYYSQIVNDFQKGDIAEGYSVSREKKESFPLTVTSAQKNPTAFYLCASSIAGQVNSPLHFGNGTRLTVT.

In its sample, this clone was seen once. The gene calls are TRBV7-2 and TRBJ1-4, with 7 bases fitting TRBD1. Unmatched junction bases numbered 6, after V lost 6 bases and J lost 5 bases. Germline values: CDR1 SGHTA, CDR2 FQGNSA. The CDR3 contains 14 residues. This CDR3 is CASRAGTANEKLFF. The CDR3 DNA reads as TGTGCCAGCAGGGCCGGGACAGCGAATGAAAAACTGTTTTTT.

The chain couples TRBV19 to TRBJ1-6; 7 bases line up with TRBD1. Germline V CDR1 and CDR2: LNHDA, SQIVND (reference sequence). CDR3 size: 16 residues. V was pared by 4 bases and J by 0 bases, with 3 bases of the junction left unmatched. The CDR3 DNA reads TGTGCCAGTAGTAACAGGGGAGGCTCCTATAATTCACCCCTCCACTTT. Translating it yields CASSNRGGSYNSPLHF. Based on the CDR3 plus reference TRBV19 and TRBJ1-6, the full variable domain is DGGITQSPKYLFRKEGQNVTLSCEQNLNHDAMYWYRQDPGQGLRLIYYSQIVNDFQKGDIAEGYSVSREKKESFPLTVTSAQKNPTAFYLCASSNRGGSYNSPLHFGNGTRLTVT.

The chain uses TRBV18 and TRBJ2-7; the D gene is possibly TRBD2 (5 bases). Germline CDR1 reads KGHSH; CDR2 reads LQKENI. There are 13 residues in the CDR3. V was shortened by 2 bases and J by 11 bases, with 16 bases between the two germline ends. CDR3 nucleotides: TGTGCCAGCTCACCAGGTGAGGGAGACATAAAGTACTTC. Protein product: CASSPGEGDIKYF.